Sequencing of this TCR beta chain was carried out in a study of T cell changes during pregnancy in multiple sclerosis. Profiling relied on immunoSEQ multiplex PCR, and the TCRdb table lists in-frame clones only, not all of them. The table has 29,000 or so clones, over 85% seen once; the top ten hold approximately 5.4%. The CDR3 totals 17 residues. CDR1 and CDR2 from the germline V gene are ENHRY and SYGVKD. V gave up 4 bases and J gave up 0 bases, with 16 bases separating them. This clone showed up just a few times. The TCR was taken from a female donor with multiple sclerosis, enrolled in a pregnancy study. Sequenced here: CD8+ T cells from peripheral blood mononuclear cells, sampled before pregnancy. The V call is TRBV10-3, the J call TRBJ2-1; maybe TRBD2 (5 bases). The CDR3 DNA reads as TGTGCCATCAGTGTGGACGGGGAAGGTATCTCCTACAATGAGCAGTTCTTC. It yields the protein CAISVDGEGISYNEQFF.